Listed below are T cell receptor beta chains from one sample, sequenced in a study of blood T cell repertoires in COVID-19. Repertoires were generated with immunoSEQ multiplex PCR, while TCRdb's copy carries only in-frame clones and drops some. The sample carries around 100,000 clones, approximately 90% recorded once. Sequenced sample: peripheral blood. All receptors derive from a man aged 45-65 years in a cohort sampled during active COVID-19. Each CDR3 is given with its conserved first and last residue. The D gene is left open where the match is weak.

TRBD1	15	TRBJ1-2	TRBV5-1	CARSLGGQGASGYTF	TGCGCCCGCAGCTTGGGGGGACAGGGGGCCAGTGGCTACACCTTC
.	14	TRBJ1-3	TRBV3-1/TRBV3-2	CASSQTGYGNTIYF	TGTGCCAGCAGCCAAACAGGGTACGGAAACACCATATATTTT
TRBD1	15	TRBJ1-1	TRBV6-6	CASTSTGVANTEAFF	TGTGCCAGCACCTCGACAGGGGTGGCGAACACTGAAGCTTTCTTT
.	16	TRBJ2-2	TRBV7-9	CASSLGGGVLTGELFF	TGTGCCAGCAGCTTAGGAGGAGGCGTATTGACCGGGGAGCTGTTTTTT
.	15	TRBJ1-1	TRBV9	CASSVGGVMNTEAFF	TGTGCCAGCAGCGTTGGGGGGGTAATGAACACTGAAGCTTTCTTT
.	13	TRBJ1-6	TRBV5-1	CASSLDSNSPLHF	TGCGCCAGCAGCTTAGACAGTAATTCACCCCTCCACTTT
.	15	TRBJ1-3	TRBV28	CASREAGVSGNTIYF	TGTGCCAGCAGGGAGGCAGGGGTCTCTGGAAACACCATATATTTT
TRBD1	17	TRBJ1-1	TRBV18	CASSPPGTGPMNTEAFF	TGTGCCAGCTCCCCGCCCGGGACAGGACCGATGAACACTGAAGCTTTCTTT
TRBD1	16	TRBJ1-6	TRBV7-6	CASSNQGVTYNSPLHF	TGTGCCAGCAGCAACCAGGGGGTGACCTATAATTCACCCCTCCACTTT
TRBD1	16	TRBJ1-6	TRBV5-1	CASSLEGQGALSPLHF	TGCGCCAGCAGCTTGGAGGGACAGGGGGCATTGTCACCCCTCCACTTT
.	14	TRBJ1-5	TRBV6-2/TRBV6-3	CASSWSGRNQPQHF	TGTGCCAGCAGTTGGTCAGGCAGGAATCAGCCCCAGCATTTT
TRBD1	15	TRBJ2-7	TRBV6-1	CASSDRGQGAYEQYF	TGTGCCAGCAGTGACCGCGGACAGGGGGCTTACGAGCAGTACTTC
TRBD1	15	TRBJ1-2	TRBV28	CASSISGQANYGYTF	TGTGCCAGCAGTATCTCGGGACAGGCAAACTATGGCTACACCTTC
TRBD2	15	TRBJ2-1	TRBV5-1	CASSLGTSVGNEQFF	TGCGCCAGCAGCTTGGGGACTAGCGTTGGTAATGAGCAGTTCTTC